Here is one T cell receptor beta chain with its context. The sample comes from a study of blood T cell repertoires in COVID-19. Study context: Whether acute or convalescent, the COVID-19 samples came from the United States, Italy and Spain. T cells, B-cell-depleted T cells, or PBMCs provided the cDNA or gDNA that served as material.

The CDR3 sequence is 15 residues long. The germline CDR1 and CDR2 sequences are SGHAT and FQNNGV. The V gene end was trimmed by 5 bases and the J gene end by 4 bases; junction bases not matched to a gene: 9. The protocol was immunoSEQ multiplex PCR, while the TCRdb copy is restricted to in-frame clones and leaves out a portion. The sample lists around 180,000 clones, about 80% occurring once. Sample: PBMCs or T cells enriched from blood (not recorded which). This rearrangement joins TRBV11-2 to TRBJ2-5, with 8 bases fitting TRBD1. This TCR came from a man aged 45-65 years who had recovered from COVID-19. CDR3 amino acids: CASSVPGTGLETQYF. The CDR3 region has the DNA TGTGCCAGCAGCGTGCCCGGGACAGGATTAGAGACCCAGTACTTC.